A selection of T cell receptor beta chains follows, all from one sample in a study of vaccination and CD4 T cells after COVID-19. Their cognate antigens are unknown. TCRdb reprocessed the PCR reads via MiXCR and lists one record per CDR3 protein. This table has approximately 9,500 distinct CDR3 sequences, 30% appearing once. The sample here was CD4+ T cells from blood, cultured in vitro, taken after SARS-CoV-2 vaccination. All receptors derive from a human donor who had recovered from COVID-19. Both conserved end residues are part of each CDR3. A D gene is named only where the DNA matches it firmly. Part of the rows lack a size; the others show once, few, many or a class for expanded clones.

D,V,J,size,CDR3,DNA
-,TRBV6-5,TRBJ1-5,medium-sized,CASSYKGPGFRPQHF,TGTGCCAGCAGTTACAAGGGACCAGGGTTTAGGCCCCAGCATTTT
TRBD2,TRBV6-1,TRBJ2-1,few,CASGRSGISYNEQFF,TGTGCCAGCGGAAGAAGCGGGATCTCCTACAATGAGCAGTTCTTC
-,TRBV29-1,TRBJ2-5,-,CSALALQETQYF,TGCAGCGCATTAGCGCTACAAGAGACCCAGTACTTC
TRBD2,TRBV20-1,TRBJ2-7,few,CSAPEAGSESYEQYF,TGCAGTGCTCCAGAAGCGGGGAGTGAGTCCTACGAGCAGTACTTC
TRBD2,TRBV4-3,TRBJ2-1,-,CASSQVYTSGRAYNEQFF,TGCGCCAGCAGCCAAGTTTACACTAGCGGGAGGGCCTACAATGAGCAGTTCTTC
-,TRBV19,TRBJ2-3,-,CASSIAEADTQYF,TGTGCCAGTAGTATAGCGGAAGCAGATACGCAGTATTTT
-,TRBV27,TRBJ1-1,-,CASSRNRVNTEAFF,TGTGCCAGCAGTCGGAACAGGGTTAACACTGAAGCTTTCTTT
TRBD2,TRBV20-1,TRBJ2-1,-,CSTGSGSYNEQFF,TGCAGCACCGGGAGCGGGAGCTACAATGAGCAGTTCTTC
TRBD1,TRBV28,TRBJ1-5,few,CASSPPDRGNQPQHF,TGTGCCAGCAGCCCCCCGGACAGGGGCAATCAGCCCCAGCATTTT
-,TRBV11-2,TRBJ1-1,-,CASSLDHRRVTEAFF,TGTGCCAGCAGCTTAGACCACCGGAGGGTTACTGAAGCTTTCTTT
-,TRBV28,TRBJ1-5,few,CASSSGPQHF,TGTGCCAGCAGTTCCGGTCCCCAGCATTTT
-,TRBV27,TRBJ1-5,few,CASSSQGPNQPQHF,TGTGCCAGCAGTTCACAGGGTCCCAATCAGCCCCAGCATTTT
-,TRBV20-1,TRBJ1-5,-,CSARSQSVGSNQPQHF,TGCAGTGCTAGATCCCAGTCCGTAGGGAGCAATCAGCCCCAGCATTTT
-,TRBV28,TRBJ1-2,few,CASRTTSRGRRSPSYGYTF,TGTGCCAGCAGGACCACTTCTAGGGGCCGAAGATCCCCCAGCTATGGCTACACCTTC
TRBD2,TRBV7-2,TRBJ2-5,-,CASSSGIRLAGRETQYF,TGTGCCAGCAGCTCAGGGATTCGACTAGCGGGACGAGAGACCCAGTACTTC
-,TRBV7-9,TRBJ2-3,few,CASSPSSTRTDTQYF,TGTGCCAGCAGCCCATCCAGTACCCGCACAGATACGCAGTATTTT
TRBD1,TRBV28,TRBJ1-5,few,CASSSGTGDRQPQHF,TGTGCCAGCAGTTCCGGGACAGGGGATAGACAGCCCCAGCATTTT
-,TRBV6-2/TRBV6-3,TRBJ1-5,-,CASDRGESSNQPQHF,TGTGCCAGCGATCGGGGGGAAAGTAGCAATCAGCCCCAGCATTTT
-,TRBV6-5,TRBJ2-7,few,CASSYDRGRASYEQYF,TGTGCCAGCAGTTACGACCGGGGTAGGGCGTCCTACGAGCAGTACTTC
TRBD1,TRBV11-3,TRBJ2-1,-,CASSPPGTGVEQFF,TGTGCCAGCAGCCCCCCGGGGACAGGGGTTGAGCAGTTCTTC
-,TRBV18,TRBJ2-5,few,CASSPRRTSGGETQYF,TGTGCCAGCTCACCACGTAGAACCTCCGGAGGGGAGACCCAGTACTTC
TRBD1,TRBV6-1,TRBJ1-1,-,CASSGRDRGPNTEAFF,TGTGCCAGCAGTGGCCGGGACAGGGGTCCGAACACTGAAGCTTTCTTT
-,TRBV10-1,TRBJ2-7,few,CASSEGGSGSRSYEQYF,TGCGCCAGCAGTGAGGGAGGGTCGGGCTCACGCTCCTACGAGCAGTACTTC
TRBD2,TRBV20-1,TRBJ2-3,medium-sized,CSARAWTSGGVFTDTQYF,TGCAGTGCTAGAGCTTGGACTAGCGGGGGGGTATTCACAGATACGCAGTATTTT
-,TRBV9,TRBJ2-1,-,CASSESRNSYNEQFF,TGTGCCAGCAGCGAGTCCCGGAACTCCTACAATGAGCAGTTCTTC
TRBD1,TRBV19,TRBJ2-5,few,CASRSRGRVETQYF,TGTGCCAGTAGATCCAGGGGGCGAGTTGAGACCCAGTACTTC
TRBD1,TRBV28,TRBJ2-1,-,CASSPSDRVYEQFF,TGTGCCAGCAGTCCCTCGGACAGGGTATATGAGCAGTTCTTC
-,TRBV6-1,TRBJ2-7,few,CASNTLLNEQYF,TGTGCCAGCAATACCTTACTGAACGAGCAGTACTTC
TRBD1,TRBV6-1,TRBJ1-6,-,CASSRGTAYNSPLHF,TGTGCCAGCAGCCGTGGGACAGCCTATAATTCACCCCTCCACTTT
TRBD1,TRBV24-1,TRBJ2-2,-,CATSDFWDRATGELFF,TGTGCCACCAGTGATTTTTGGGACAGGGCCACCGGGGAGCTGTTTTTT
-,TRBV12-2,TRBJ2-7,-,CASRLALVFEWDRIYEQYF,TGTGCAAGTCGCTTAGCGCTTGTCTTCGAATGGGACAGGATCTACGAGCAGTACTTC
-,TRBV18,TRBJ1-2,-,CASSPGTNYGYTF,TGTGCCAGCTCACCAGGAACGAACTATGGCTACACCTTC
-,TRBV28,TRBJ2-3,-,CASSSRGDTQYF,TGTGCCAGCAGTTCGAGAGGAGATACGCAGTATTTT
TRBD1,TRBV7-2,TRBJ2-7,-,CASSLGQQTYEQYF,TGTGCCAGCAGCTTGGGACAGCAAACCTACGAGCAGTACTTC
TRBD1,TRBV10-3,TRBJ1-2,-,CAIRKLGQGKSGYGYTF,TGTGCCATCAGGAAACTGGGACAGGGTAAGAGCGGCTATGGCTACACCTTC
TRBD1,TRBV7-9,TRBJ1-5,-,CASSFQGQGPNQPQHF,TGTGCCAGCAGCTTCCAGGGACAGGGACCAAATCAGCCCCAGCATTTT
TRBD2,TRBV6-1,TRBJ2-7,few,CASRFTLAGVGEQYF,TGTGCCAGCAGGTTCACGCTAGCGGGAGTTGGCGAGCAGTACTTC
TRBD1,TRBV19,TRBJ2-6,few,CASSIVARGPGANVLTF,TGTGCCAGTAGTATAGTGGCCAGGGGGCCTGGGGCCAACGTCCTGACTTTC
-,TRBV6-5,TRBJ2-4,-,CASSYPSGVFIQYF,TGTGCCAGCAGTTACCCTTCGGGAGTATTCATTCAGTACTTC
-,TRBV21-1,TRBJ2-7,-,CASRRAGTSGTYEQYF,TGTGCCAGCCGGAGGGCTGGGACTAGCGGGACCTACGAGCAGTACTTC
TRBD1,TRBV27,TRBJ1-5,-,CASSSLEDRGFGQSQHF,TGTGCCAGCAGTTCTTTGGAGGACAGGGGATTTGGTCAGTCCCAGCATTTT
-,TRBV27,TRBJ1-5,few,CASSFTGNRNQPQHF,TGTGCCAGCAGTTTCACAGGTAATCGCAATCAGCCCCAGCATTTT
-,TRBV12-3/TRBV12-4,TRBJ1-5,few,CASSEQGNDGPQHF,TGTGCCAGCAGTGAACAGGGAAATGATGGGCCCCAGCATTTT
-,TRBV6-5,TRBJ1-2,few,CASSYSGGGQGYTF,TGTGCCAGCAGTTACTCGGGTGGGGGGCAGGGCTACACCTTC
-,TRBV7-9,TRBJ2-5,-,CASSLRTEKETQYF,TGTGCCAGCAGCTTAAGGACGGAGAAAGAGACCCAGTACTTC
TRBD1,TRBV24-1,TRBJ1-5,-,CATSDRAGGGQPQHF,TGTGCCACCAGTGACCGGGCAGGGGGTGGTCAGCCCCAGCATTTT
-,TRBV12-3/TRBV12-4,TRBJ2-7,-,CASSLSGGRHEQYF,TGTGCCAGCAGTTTGTCCGGGGGAAGGCACGAGCAGTACTTC
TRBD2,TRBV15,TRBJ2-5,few,CATTHNAGGETQYF,TGTGCCACCACCCACAATGCGGGGGGGGAGACCCAGTACTTC
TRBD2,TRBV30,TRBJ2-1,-,CAWTTPGGAYNEQFF,TGTGCCTGGACCACCCCCGGGGGGGCCTACAATGAGCAGTTCTTC
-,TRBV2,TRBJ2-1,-,CASTPQRVLYNEQFF,TGTGCCAGCACCCCACAACGTGTACTATACAATGAGCAGTTCTTC
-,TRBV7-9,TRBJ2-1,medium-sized,CASTPRGRGRNNEQFF,TGTGCCAGCACCCCTCGGGGCAGGGGGAGGAACAATGAGCAGTTCTTC
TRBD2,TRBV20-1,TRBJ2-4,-,CSATPSGSDIQYF,TGCAGTGCAACCCCTAGCGGGAGTGACATTCAGTACTTC
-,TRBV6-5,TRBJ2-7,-,CASSYSPRGTFAYEQYF,TGTGCCAGCAGTTACTCACCGCGCGGGACATTCGCCTACGAGCAGTACTTC